A selection of T cell receptor beta chains follows, all from one sample in a study of blood T cell repertoires in COVID-19. Using immunoSEQ multiplex PCR, the repertoire was profiled, and TCRdb retains in-frame clones only, with some absent. The sample lists roughly 120,000 clones, just under 85% seen once, with around 7.6% in the top ten. The sample taken for sequencing was peripheral blood. The receptors derive from a man aged 65 to 79 with active or convalescent COVID-19. Each CDR3 is given with its conserved first and last residue. D genes are given only for firm matches. The size of a clone is reported for some rows only, either as once, few or many, or as a class for expanded clones.

D gene: TRBD2; V gene: TRBV6-5; J gene: TRBJ2-7; clone size: -; CDR3 length: 13; CDR3 protein: CASSSGGAREQYF; CDR3 DNA: TGTGCCAGCAGTTCCGGGGGGGCAAGGGAGCAGTACTTC
D gene: -; V gene: TRBV7-2; J gene: TRBJ1-1; clone size: -; CDR3 length: 14; CDR3 protein: CASSPAGTNTEAFF; CDR3 DNA: TGTGCCAGCAGCCCCGCCGGGACTAACACTGAAGCTTTCTTT
D gene: -; V gene: TRBV7-8; J gene: TRBJ2-7; clone size: -; CDR3 length: 14; CDR3 protein: CASSLGLGAGEQYF; CDR3 DNA: TGTGCCAGCAGCTTAGGACTGGGGGCGGGCGAGCAGTACTTC
D gene: TRBD1; V gene: TRBV6-6; J gene: TRBJ1-1; clone size: -; CDR3 length: 12; CDR3 protein: CATQGGSTEAFF; CDR3 DNA: TGTGCCACCCAGGGGGGATCCACTGAAGCTTTCTTT
D gene: -; V gene: TRBV19; J gene: TRBJ1-1; clone size: -; CDR3 length: 19; CDR3 protein: CASSIKSSAGPKMNTEAFF; CDR3 DNA: TGTGCCAGTAGTATTAAGTCTTCAGCAGGCCCGAAAATGAACACTGAAGCTTTCTTT
D gene: -; V gene: TRBV2; J gene: TRBJ2-7; clone size: -; CDR3 length: 12; CDR3 protein: CASSTDSNEQYF; CDR3 DNA: TGTGCCAGCAGTACGGACAGTAACGAGCAGTACTTC
D gene: TRBD2; V gene: TRBV2; J gene: TRBJ2-5; clone size: once; CDR3 length: 15; CDR3 protein: CASSGTSGYQETQYF; CDR3 DNA: TGTGCCAGCAGTGGGACTAGCGGTTACCAAGAGACCCAGTACTTC
D gene: TRBD2; V gene: TRBV6-6; J gene: TRBJ2-2; clone size: -; CDR3 length: 14; CDR3 protein: CASTRESYTGELFF; CDR3 DNA: TGTGCCAGCACGCGGGAGTCTTACACCGGGGAGCTGTTTTTT
D gene: TRBD1; V gene: TRBV6-5; J gene: TRBJ2-7; clone size: -; CDR3 length: 15; CDR3 protein: CASSQDRGPSYEQYF; CDR3 DNA: TGTGCCAGCAGTCAGGACAGGGGGCCCTCCTACGAGCAGTACTTC
D gene: -; V gene: TRBV4-3; J gene: TRBJ2-3; clone size: -; CDR3 length: 16; CDR3 protein: CASSQERGTSTDTQYF; CDR3 DNA: TGCGCCAGCAGCCAAGAACGCGGGACTAGCACAGATACGCAGTATTTT
D gene: -; V gene: TRBV5-1; J gene: TRBJ1-1; clone size: -; CDR3 length: 12; CDR3 protein: CASTPAGGEAFF; CDR3 DNA: TGCGCCAGCACCCCCGCCGGGGGAGAAGCTTTCTTT
D gene: -; V gene: TRBV5-1; J gene: TRBJ2-5; clone size: -; CDR3 length: 15; CDR3 protein: CASSLAVGGGETQYF; CDR3 DNA: TGCGCCAGCAGCTTGGCCGTGGGAGGGGGTGAGACCCAGTACTTC
D gene: -; V gene: TRBV12-3/TRBV12-4; J gene: TRBJ1-4; clone size: -; CDR3 length: 12; CDR3 protein: CASRALGARVFF; CDR3 DNA: TGTGCCAGCAGGGCTCTAGGTGCCCGGGTGTTTTTT
D gene: -; V gene: TRBV6-2/TRBV6-3; J gene: TRBJ2-3; clone size: -; CDR3 length: 14; CDR3 protein: CASSYSGSTDTQYF; CDR3 DNA: TGTGCCAGCAGTTACAGCGGGAGCACAGATACGCAGTATTTT
D gene: TRBD2; V gene: TRBV5-1; J gene: TRBJ2-3; clone size: -; CDR3 length: 14; CDR3 protein: CASSLAGRADTQYF; CDR3 DNA: TGCGCCAGCAGCTTGGCAGGGAGGGCAGATACGCAGTATTTT
D gene: -; V gene: TRBV25-1; J gene: TRBJ2-7; clone size: -; CDR3 length: 14; CDR3 protein: CASSSSGQGNEQYF; CDR3 DNA: TGTGCCAGCAGTTCCTCGGGCCAGGGGAATGAGCAGTACTTC
D gene: -; V gene: TRBV6-2/TRBV6-3; J gene: TRBJ1-2; clone size: -; CDR3 length: 15; CDR3 protein: CASSYEGFINYGYTF; CDR3 DNA: TGTGCCAGCAGTTACGAGGGTTTTATCAACTATGGCTACACCTTC
D gene: TRBD2; V gene: TRBV7-2; J gene: TRBJ2-1; clone size: once; CDR3 length: 18; CDR3 protein: CASSLGLAGGPSYNEQFF; CDR3 DNA: TGTGCCAGCAGCTTAGGGCTAGCGGGGGGGCCTTCCTACAATGAGCAGTTCTTC
D gene: TRBD1; V gene: TRBV18; J gene: TRBJ1-1; clone size: -; CDR3 length: 14; CDR3 protein: CASSPPDRVIRVFF; CDR3 DNA: TGTGCCAGCTCACCTCCCGACAGGGTGATTCGAGTTTTCTTT
D gene: -; V gene: TRBV9; J gene: TRBJ1-1; clone size: -; CDR3 length: 15; CDR3 protein: CASSVGPGMNTEAFF; CDR3 DNA: TGTGCCAGCAGCGTAGGTCCGGGGATGAACACTGAAGCTTTCTTT
D gene: TRBD2; V gene: TRBV10-3; J gene: TRBJ2-7; clone size: -; CDR3 length: 18; CDR3 protein: CAISGAPGGAGVSYEQYF; CDR3 DNA: TGTGCCATCAGTGGGGCCCCGGGGGGAGCGGGAGTCTCCTACGAGCAGTACTTC
D gene: TRBD2; V gene: TRBV5-1; J gene: TRBJ2-5; clone size: -; CDR3 length: 18; CDR3 protein: CASSLGTSALGGQETQYF; CDR3 DNA: TGCGCCAGCAGCCTAGGGACTAGCGCGTTGGGGGGCCAAGAGACCCAGTACTTC
D gene: TRBD1; V gene: TRBV30; J gene: TRBJ1-6; clone size: once; CDR3 length: 15; CDR3 protein: CAWRTPGQGISPLHF; CDR3 DNA: TGTGCCTGGAGAACTCCGGGACAGGGGATCTCACCCCTCCACTTT
D gene: TRBD1; V gene: TRBV5-1; J gene: TRBJ1-2; clone size: once; CDR3 length: 13; CDR3 protein: CASSKQGSDGYTF; CDR3 DNA: TGCGCCAGCAGCAAACAGGGGTCCGATGGCTACACCTTC
D gene: TRBD1; V gene: TRBV12-5; J gene: TRBJ2-1; clone size: -; CDR3 length: 12; CDR3 protein: CASARDRARQFF; CDR3 DNA: TGTGCTAGTGCCCGGGACAGGGCAAGGCAGTTCTTC
D gene: -; V gene: TRBV7-8; J gene: TRBJ2-1; clone size: -; CDR3 length: 15; CDR3 protein: CASSAGQSSYNEQFF; CDR3 DNA: TGTGCCAGCAGCGCAGGACAGAGCTCCTACAATGAGCAGTTCTTC
D gene: -; V gene: TRBV21-1; J gene: TRBJ2-6; clone size: -; CDR3 length: 17; CDR3 protein: CASSKASRALGANVLTF; CDR3 DNA: TGTGCCAGCAGCAAAGCGTCCAGGGCGCTTGGGGCCAACGTCCTGACTTTC
D gene: TRBD2; V gene: TRBV19; J gene: TRBJ2-7; clone size: -; CDR3 length: 13; CDR3 protein: CASSISPGLGQYF; CDR3 DNA: TGTGCCAGTAGTATCTCACCGGGACTAGGGCAGTACTTC
D gene: -; V gene: TRBV5-1; J gene: TRBJ2-3; clone size: -; CDR3 length: 16; CDR3 protein: CASSLSGRGTTDTQYF; CDR3 DNA: TGCGCCAGCAGCTTATCAGGGCGGGGCACCACAGATACGCAGTATTTT
D gene: TRBD1; V gene: TRBV7-9; J gene: TRBJ2-5; clone size: -; CDR3 length: 14; CDR3 protein: CASSPTGVRETQYF; CDR3 DNA: TGTGCCAGCAGCCCGACAGGGGTTAGGGAGACCCAGTACTTC
D gene: -; V gene: TRBV25-1; J gene: TRBJ2-7; clone size: -; CDR3 length: 12; CDR3 protein: CASSGGTKGQYF; CDR3 DNA: TGTGCCAGCAGTGGGGGGACAAAAGGGCAGTACTTC
D gene: TRBD1; V gene: TRBV30; J gene: TRBJ1-1; clone size: -; CDR3 length: 13; CDR3 protein: CAWNRGVNTEAFF; CDR3 DNA: TGTGCCTGGAACAGGGGAGTGAACACTGAAGCTTTCTTT
D gene: TRBD2; V gene: TRBV7-9; J gene: TRBJ2-1; clone size: -; CDR3 length: 17; CDR3 protein: CASSPPPASGVYNEQFF; CDR3 DNA: TGTGCCAGCAGCCCACCCCCTGCTAGCGGGGTATACAATGAGCAGTTCTTC
D gene: TRBD1; V gene: TRBV5-1; J gene: TRBJ2-7; clone size: -; CDR3 length: 14; CDR3 protein: CASSFGQGTVEQYF; CDR3 DNA: TGCGCCAGCAGCTTTGGACAGGGAACGGTCGAGCAGTACTTC
D gene: -; V gene: TRBV6-1; J gene: TRBJ1-6; clone size: -; CDR3 length: 13; CDR3 protein: CASSEFQNSPLHF; CDR3 DNA: TGTGCCAGCAGTGAATTTCAGAATTCACCCCTCCACTTT
D gene: -; V gene: TRBV5-6; J gene: TRBJ1-1; clone size: -; CDR3 length: 14; CDR3 protein: CASSFAVQSMEAFF; CDR3 DNA: TGTGCCAGCAGCTTCGCCGTTCAGTCAATGGAGGCTTTCTTT
D gene: TRBD1; V gene: TRBV29-1; J gene: TRBJ1-4; clone size: -; CDR3 length: 15; CDR3 protein: CSVGRTGGNNEKLFF; CDR3 DNA: TGCAGCGTTGGAAGGACAGGGGGGAACAATGAAAAACTGTTTTTT
D gene: TRBD1; V gene: TRBV11-2; J gene: TRBJ1-1; clone size: -; CDR3 length: 13; CDR3 protein: CASSQDAGQGELF; CDR3 DNA: TGTGCCAGCAGCCAAGATGCGGGACAGGGCGAGTTGTTT
D gene: -; V gene: TRBV18; J gene: TRBJ1-1; clone size: -; CDR3 length: 16; CDR3 protein: CASSPPAQTVNTEAFF; CDR3 DNA: TGTGCCAGCTCACCACCGGCACAGACGGTGAACACTGAAGCTTTCTTT
D gene: TRBD2; V gene: TRBV4-1; J gene: TRBJ2-3; clone size: -; CDR3 length: 14; CDR3 protein: CASSTSGRGDTQYF; CDR3 DNA: TGCGCCAGCAGCACAAGCGGGAGAGGCGATACGCAGTATTTT
D gene: TRBD1; V gene: TRBV5-4; J gene: TRBJ1-4; clone size: -; CDR3 length: 14; CDR3 protein: CASSTGGNNEKLFF; CDR3 DNA: TGTGCCAGCAGCACAGGGGGAAATAATGAAAAACTGTTTTTT
D gene: -; V gene: TRBV7-9; J gene: TRBJ2-1; clone size: few; CDR3 length: 17; CDR3 protein: CASSSSPVRREKNEQFF; CDR3 DNA: TGTGCCAGCAGCTCTTCCCCGGTACGACGGGAGAAAAATGAGCAGTTCTTC
D gene: TRBD1; V gene: TRBV27; J gene: TRBJ1-5; clone size: once; CDR3 length: 13; CDR3 protein: CASRTGGGQPQHF; CDR3 DNA: TGTGCCAGCAGGACAGGGGGCGGTCAGCCCCAGCATTTT
D gene: TRBD2; V gene: TRBV6-5; J gene: TRBJ2-2; clone size: -; CDR3 length: 15; CDR3 protein: CASTVAGGFTGELFF; CDR3 DNA: TGTGCCAGCACCGTGGCGGGAGGGTTCACCGGGGAGCTGTTTTTT
D gene: TRBD1; V gene: TRBV25-1; J gene: TRBJ1-2; clone size: -; CDR3 length: 16; CDR3 protein: CASSPPTGTGTYGYTF; CDR3 DNA: TGTGCCAGCAGTCCACCGACCGGGACAGGGACCTATGGCTACACCTTC
D gene: -; V gene: TRBV7-2; J gene: TRBJ2-1; clone size: -; CDR3 length: 15; CDR3 protein: CASSLEGTPSNHKFF; CDR3 DNA: TGTGCCAGCAGCTTAGAGGGGACACCGTCTAACCATAAGTTCTTC
D gene: -; V gene: TRBV5-1; J gene: TRBJ1-3; clone size: -; CDR3 length: 14; CDR3 protein: CASSFGDSGNTIYF; CDR3 DNA: TGCGCCAGCAGCTTCGGAGACTCTGGAAACACCATATATTTT
D gene: -; V gene: TRBV5-1; J gene: TRBJ2-3; clone size: once; CDR3 length: 12; CDR3 protein: CASSSFTDTQYF; CDR3 DNA: TGCGCCAGCAGCTCTTTCACAGATACGCAGTATTTT
D gene: TRBD1; V gene: TRBV6-5; J gene: TRBJ1-1; clone size: -; CDR3 length: 15; CDR3 protein: CASRLDRGRFAEAFF; CDR3 DNA: TGTGCCAGCAGGTTGGACAGGGGAAGGTTTGCTGAAGCTTTCTTT
D gene: -; V gene: TRBV7-3; J gene: TRBJ2-2; clone size: -; CDR3 length: 17; CDR3 protein: CASSLMGTSTNTGELFF; CDR3 DNA: TGTGCCAGCAGCTTAATGGGGACATCAACGAACACCGGGGAGCTGTTTTTT
D gene: TRBD1; V gene: TRBV3-1/TRBV3-2; J gene: TRBJ1-5; clone size: -; CDR3 length: 18; CDR3 protein: CASSQEGATGGRYQPQHF; CDR3 DNA: TGTGCCAGCAGCCAAGAAGGTGCGACAGGGGGCCGTTATCAGCCCCAGCATTTT
D gene: TRBD2; V gene: TRBV27; J gene: TRBJ2-1; clone size: -; CDR3 length: 18; CDR3 protein: CASSFRGGGSGSIDEQFF; CDR3 DNA: TGTGCCAGCAGTTTTAGGGGCGGGGGTAGCGGGAGCATTGATGAGCAGTTCTTC
D gene: -; V gene: TRBV2; J gene: TRBJ1-1; clone size: few; CDR3 length: 13; CDR3 protein: CASSGQGNTEAFF; CDR3 DNA: TGTGCCAGCAGTGGGCAGGGGAACACTGAAGCTTTCTTT
D gene: -; V gene: TRBV19; J gene: TRBJ1-1; clone size: -; CDR3 length: 14; CDR3 protein: CASSISRANTEAFF; CDR3 DNA: TGTGCCAGTAGTATCTCGCGGGCAAACACTGAAGCTTTCTTT
D gene: TRBD1; V gene: TRBV28; J gene: TRBJ1-5; clone size: -; CDR3 length: 14; CDR3 protein: CASSPGGGNQPQHF; CDR3 DNA: TGTGCCAGCAGTCCAGGGGGTGGCAATCAGCCCCAGCATTTT
D gene: TRBD1; V gene: TRBV18; J gene: TRBJ1-6; clone size: few; CDR3 length: 15; CDR3 protein: CASSPGTGFDSPLHF; CDR3 DNA: TGTGCCAGCTCGCCCGGGACAGGCTTTGATTCACCCCTCCACTTT
D gene: TRBD1; V gene: TRBV5-1; J gene: TRBJ2-5; clone size: -; CDR3 length: 13; CDR3 protein: CASSSTGGETQYF; CDR3 DNA: TGCGCCAGCAGCTCCACAGGGGGGGAGACCCAGTACTTC
D gene: -; V gene: TRBV5-1; J gene: TRBJ2-5; clone size: -; CDR3 length: 14; CDR3 protein: CASSLLQGDETQYF; CDR3 DNA: TGCGCCAGCAGCTTGCTACAGGGAGATGAGACCCAGTACTTC
D gene: -; V gene: TRBV6-5; J gene: TRBJ1-6; clone size: -; CDR3 length: 14; CDR3 protein: CASSQGSYNSPLHF; CDR3 DNA: TGTGCCAGCAGTCAGGGGTCGTATAATTCACCCCTCCACTTT
D gene: TRBD2; V gene: TRBV6-2/TRBV6-3; J gene: TRBJ2-2; clone size: -; CDR3 length: 18; CDR3 protein: CASSELAGVQFLTGELFF; CDR3 DNA: TGTGCCAGCAGTGAGCTAGCGGGAGTACAGTTTTTGACCGGGGAGCTGTTTTTT